The entry below gives a single T cell receptor (beta chain) sequence along with its context. The data belong to a study of cytomegalovirus exposure and HLA in healthy donors. Germline CDR1 is SNHLY and CDR2 is FYNNEI. The ends were cut back, 4 bases at V and 2 bases at J, with 8 bases in the middle. The CDR3 totals 13 residues. Amplification used 60 Vbeta primers and 13 Jbeta primers. TCRdb's table, derived via immunoSEQ multiplex PCR, lists solely in-frame clones and lacks some. There are 74,000 or so clones in the sample; 70% to 85% occur only once, and roughly 7.1% lies in the top ten. This sequence joins TRBV2 and TRBJ2-5; D is perhaps TRBD2 (5 bases). The source material was PBMCs. The source is a woman in her thirties or forties in good health and CMV-seronegative. CDR3 bases: TGTGCCAGCAGTGTTTCGGGACAAGAGACCCAGTACTTC. Translated: CASSVSGQETQYF.